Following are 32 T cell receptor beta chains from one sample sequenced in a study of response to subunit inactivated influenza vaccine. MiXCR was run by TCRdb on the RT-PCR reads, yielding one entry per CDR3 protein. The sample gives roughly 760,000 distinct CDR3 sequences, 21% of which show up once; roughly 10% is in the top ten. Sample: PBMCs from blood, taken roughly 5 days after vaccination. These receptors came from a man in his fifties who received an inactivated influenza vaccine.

CDR3 loop: CASSFSGGVDEQFF. The CDR3 coding sequence is TGTGCCAGCTCATTTAGCGGGGGAGTCGATGAGCAGTTCTTC. This chain joins TRBV18 and TRBJ2-1; 9 bases line up with TRBD2. The CDR3 totals 14 residues. CDR1 KGHSH and CDR2 LQKENI come from the germline V gene. After removal of 5 bases from V and 8 bases from J, the junction contained 7 bases not matched to a gene.

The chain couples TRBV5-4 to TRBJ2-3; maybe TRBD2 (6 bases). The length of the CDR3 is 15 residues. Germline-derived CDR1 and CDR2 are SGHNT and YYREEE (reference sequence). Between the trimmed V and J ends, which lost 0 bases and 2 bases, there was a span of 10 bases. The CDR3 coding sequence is TGTGCCAGCAGCTTGGATAGCGGCCCCACAGATACGCAGTATTTT. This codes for CASSLDSGPTDTQYF.

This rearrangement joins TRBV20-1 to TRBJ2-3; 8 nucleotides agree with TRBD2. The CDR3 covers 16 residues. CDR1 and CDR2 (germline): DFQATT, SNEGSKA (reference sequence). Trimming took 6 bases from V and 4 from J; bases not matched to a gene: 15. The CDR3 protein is CSARPIGGGMADTQYF. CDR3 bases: TGCAGTGCCAGACCTATAGGCGGGGGGATGGCAGATACGCAGTATTTT.

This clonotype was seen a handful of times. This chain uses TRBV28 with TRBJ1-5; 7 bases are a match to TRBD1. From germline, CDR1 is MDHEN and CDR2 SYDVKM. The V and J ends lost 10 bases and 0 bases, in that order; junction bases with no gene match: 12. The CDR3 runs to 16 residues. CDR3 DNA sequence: TGTGCCAACTCGCCGGGACAGCTGCTTAGCAATCAGCCCCAGCATTTT. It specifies CANSPGQLLSNQPQHF.

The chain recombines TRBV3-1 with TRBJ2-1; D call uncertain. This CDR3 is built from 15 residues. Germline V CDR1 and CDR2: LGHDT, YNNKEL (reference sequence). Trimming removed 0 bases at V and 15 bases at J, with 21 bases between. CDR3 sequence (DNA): TGTGCCAGCAGCCAAGATCCCGGCCAACCAACAAGTTGGTTCTTC. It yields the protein CASSQDPGQPTSWFF.

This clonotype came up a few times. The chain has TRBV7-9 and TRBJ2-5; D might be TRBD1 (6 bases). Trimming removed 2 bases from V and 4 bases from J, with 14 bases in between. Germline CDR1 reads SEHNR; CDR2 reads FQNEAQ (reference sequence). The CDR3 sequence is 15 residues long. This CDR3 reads CASSLTLRGSETQYF. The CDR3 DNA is TGTGCCAGCAGCTTAACCCTCAGGGGTTCAGAGACCCAGTACTTC.

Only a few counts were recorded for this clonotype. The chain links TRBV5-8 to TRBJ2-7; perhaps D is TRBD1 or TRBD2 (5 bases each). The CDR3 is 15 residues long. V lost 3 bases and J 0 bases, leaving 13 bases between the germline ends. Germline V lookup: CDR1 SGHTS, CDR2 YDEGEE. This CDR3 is CASSWDGKISYEQYF. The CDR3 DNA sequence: TGTGCCAGCAGCTGGGACGGGAAAATCTCCTACGAGCAGTACTTC.

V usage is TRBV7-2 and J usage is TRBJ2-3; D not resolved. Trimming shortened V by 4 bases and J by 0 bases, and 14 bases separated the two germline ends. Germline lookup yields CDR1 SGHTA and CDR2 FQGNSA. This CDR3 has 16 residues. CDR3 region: CASSSSVDPSTDTQYF. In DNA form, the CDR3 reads TGTGCCAGCAGCTCTAGTGTAGATCCTAGCACAGATACGCAGTATTTT.

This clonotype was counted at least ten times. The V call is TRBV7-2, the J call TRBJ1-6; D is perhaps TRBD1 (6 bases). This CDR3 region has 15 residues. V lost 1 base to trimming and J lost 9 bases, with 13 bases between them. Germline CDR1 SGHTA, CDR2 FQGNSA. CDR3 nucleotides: TGTGCCAGCAGCTTAGGACAGGTGGTAGGTTCACCCCTCCACTTT. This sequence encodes CASSLGQVVGSPLHF. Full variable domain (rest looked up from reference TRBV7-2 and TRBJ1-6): GAGVSQSPSNKVTEKGKDVELRCDPISGHTALYWYRQSLGQGLEFLIYFQGNSAPDKSGLPSDRFSAERTGGSVSTLTIQRTQQEDSAVYLCASSLGQVVGSPLHFGNGTRLTVT.

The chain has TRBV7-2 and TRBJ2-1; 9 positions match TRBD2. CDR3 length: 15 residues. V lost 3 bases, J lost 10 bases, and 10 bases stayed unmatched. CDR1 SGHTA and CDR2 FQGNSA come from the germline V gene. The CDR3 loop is CASSFLAGRWGEQFF. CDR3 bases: TGTGCCAGCAGCTTCCTAGCGGGACGATGGGGGGAGCAGTTCTTC.

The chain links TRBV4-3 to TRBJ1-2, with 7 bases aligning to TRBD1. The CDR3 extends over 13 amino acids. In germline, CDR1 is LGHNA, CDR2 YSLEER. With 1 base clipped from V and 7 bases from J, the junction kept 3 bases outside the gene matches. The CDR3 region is CASSQGGGVGYTF. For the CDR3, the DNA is TGCGCCAGCAGCCAAGGAGGGGGCGTTGGCTACACCTTC.

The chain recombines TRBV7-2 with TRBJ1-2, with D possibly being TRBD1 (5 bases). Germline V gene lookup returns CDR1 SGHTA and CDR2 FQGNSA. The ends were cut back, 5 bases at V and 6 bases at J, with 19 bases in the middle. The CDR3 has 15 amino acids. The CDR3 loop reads CASSQRGQGQNGYTF. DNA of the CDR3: TGTGCCAGCAGCCAGAGAGGGCAGGGTCAAAATGGCTACACCTTC.

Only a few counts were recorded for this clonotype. The CDR3 spells CASSLDRLNTGELFF. In DNA form, the CDR3 reads TGTGCCAGCAGCTTGGACAGGTTGAACACCGGGGAGCTGTTTTTT. This sequence joins TRBV7-9 and TRBJ2-2, with 7 bases fitting TRBD1. Germline lookup yields CDR1 SEHNR and CDR2 FQNEAQ (reference sequence). With V trimmed by 3 bases and J by 1 base, 2 bases remained unmatched. The CDR3 runs 15 residues.

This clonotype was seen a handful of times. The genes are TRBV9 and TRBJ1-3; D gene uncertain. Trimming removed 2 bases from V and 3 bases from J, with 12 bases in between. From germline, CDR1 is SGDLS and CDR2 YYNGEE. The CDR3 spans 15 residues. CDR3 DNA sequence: TGTGCCAGCAGCGTGTCTGCTAGTGTTGGAAACACCATATATTTT. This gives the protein CASSVSASVGNTIYF.

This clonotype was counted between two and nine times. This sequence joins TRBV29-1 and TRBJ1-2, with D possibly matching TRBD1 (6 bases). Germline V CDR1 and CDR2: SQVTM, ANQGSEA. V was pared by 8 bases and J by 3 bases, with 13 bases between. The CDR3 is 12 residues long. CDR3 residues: CSFRQDYYGYTF. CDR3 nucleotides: TGCAGCTTCCGACAGGATTACTATGGCTACACCTTC.

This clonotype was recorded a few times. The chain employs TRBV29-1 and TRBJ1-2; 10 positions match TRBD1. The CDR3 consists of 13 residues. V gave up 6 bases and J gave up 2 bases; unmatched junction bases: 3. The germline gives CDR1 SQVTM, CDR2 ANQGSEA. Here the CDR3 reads CSVSTGGNYGYTF. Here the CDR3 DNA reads TGCAGCGTCTCGACAGGGGGCAACTATGGCTACACCTTC. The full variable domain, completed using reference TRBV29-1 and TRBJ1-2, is SAVISQKPSRDICQRGTSLTIQCQVDSQVTMMFWYRQQPGQSLTLIATANQGSEATYESGFVIDKFPISRPNLTFSTLTVSNMSPEDSSIYLCSVSTGGNYGYTFGSGTRLTVV.

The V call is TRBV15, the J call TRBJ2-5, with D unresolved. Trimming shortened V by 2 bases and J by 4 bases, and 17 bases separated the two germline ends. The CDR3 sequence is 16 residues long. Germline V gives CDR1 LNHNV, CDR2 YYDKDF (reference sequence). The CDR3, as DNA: TGTGCCACCAGCAGACTCGCAGACGTGGGAATAGAGACCCAGTACTTC. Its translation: CATSRLADVGIETQYF.

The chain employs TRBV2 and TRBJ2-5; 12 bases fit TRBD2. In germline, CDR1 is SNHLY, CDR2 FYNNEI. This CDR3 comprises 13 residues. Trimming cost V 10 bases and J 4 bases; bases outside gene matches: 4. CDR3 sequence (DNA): TGTGCCACTCTAGCGGGAGGGTTAGAGACCCAGTACTTC. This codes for CATLAGGLETQYF. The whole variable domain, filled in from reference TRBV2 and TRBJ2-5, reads EPEVTQTPSHQVTQMGQEVILRCVPISNHLYFYWYRQILGQKVEFLVSFYNNEISEKSEIFDDQFSVERPDGSNFTLKIRSTKLEDSAMYFCATLAGGLETQYFGPGTRLLVL.

CDR3 coding DNA: TGTGCCAGCAGTTCAAACAGGGTTAGAGGGCAGTTCTTC. Its protein is CASSSNRVRGQFF. The V and J genes are TRBV28 and TRBJ2-1, with D maybe TRBD1 (6 bases). This CDR3 contains 13 residues. Trimming left V 4 bases short and J 12 bases short, with 16 bases between. Germline lookup yields CDR1 MDHEN and CDR2 SYDVKM.

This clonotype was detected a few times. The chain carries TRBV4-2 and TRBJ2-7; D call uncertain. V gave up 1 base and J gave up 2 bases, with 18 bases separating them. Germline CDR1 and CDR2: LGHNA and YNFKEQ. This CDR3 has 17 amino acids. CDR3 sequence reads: CASSQAFPESAPYEQYF. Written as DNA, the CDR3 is TGTGCCAGCAGCCAAGCCTTCCCCGAGTCGGCGCCCTACGAGCAGTACTTC.

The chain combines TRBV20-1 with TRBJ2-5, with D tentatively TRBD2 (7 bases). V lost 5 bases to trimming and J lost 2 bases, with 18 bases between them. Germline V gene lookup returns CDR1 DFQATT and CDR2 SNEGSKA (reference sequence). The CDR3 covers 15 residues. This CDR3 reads CSAGYRGAWQETQYF. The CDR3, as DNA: TGCAGTGCTGGGTATCGGGGGGCATGGCAAGAGACCCAGTACTTC.

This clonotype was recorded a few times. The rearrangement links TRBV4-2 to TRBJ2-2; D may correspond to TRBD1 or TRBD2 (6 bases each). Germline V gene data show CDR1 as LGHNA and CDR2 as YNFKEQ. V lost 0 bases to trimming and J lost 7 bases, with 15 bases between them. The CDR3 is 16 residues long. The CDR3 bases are TGTGCCAGCAGCCAAGAACACAGGGAGGTTAGCGGGGAGCTGTTTTTT. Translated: CASSQEHREVSGELFF.

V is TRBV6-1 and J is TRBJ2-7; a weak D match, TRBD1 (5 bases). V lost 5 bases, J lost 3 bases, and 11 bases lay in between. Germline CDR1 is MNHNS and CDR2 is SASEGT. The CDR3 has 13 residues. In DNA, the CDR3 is TGTGCCAGCAGTATGGCAGGGAACTACGAGCAGTACTTC. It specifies CASSMAGNYEQYF.

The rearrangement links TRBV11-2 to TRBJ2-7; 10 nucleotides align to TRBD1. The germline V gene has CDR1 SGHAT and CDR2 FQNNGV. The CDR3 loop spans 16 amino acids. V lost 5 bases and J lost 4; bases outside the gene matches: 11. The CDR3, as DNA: TGTGCCAGCAGCCCTACCAGGGACAGGGGCATTTACGAGCAGTACTTC. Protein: CASSPTRDRGIYEQYF. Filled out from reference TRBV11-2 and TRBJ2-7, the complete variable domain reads EAGVAQSPRYKIIEKRQSVAFWCNPISGHATLYWYQQILGQGPKLLIQFQNNGVVDDSQLPKDRFSAERLKGVDSTLKIQPAKLEDSAVYLCASSPTRDRGIYEQYFGPGTRLTVT.

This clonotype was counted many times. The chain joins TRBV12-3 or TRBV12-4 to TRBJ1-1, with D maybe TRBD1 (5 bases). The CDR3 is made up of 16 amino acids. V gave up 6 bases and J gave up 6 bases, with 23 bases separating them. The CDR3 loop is CASREGAGIVNPEAFF. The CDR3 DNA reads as TGTGCCAGCAGAGAAGGAGCAGGGATAGTCAACCCTGAAGCTTTCTTT.

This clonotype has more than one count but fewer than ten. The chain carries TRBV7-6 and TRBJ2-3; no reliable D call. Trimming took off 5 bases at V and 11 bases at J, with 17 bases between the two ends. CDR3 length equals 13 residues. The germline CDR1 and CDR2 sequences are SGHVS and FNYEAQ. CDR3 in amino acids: CASSPRPPREQYF. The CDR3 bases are TGTGCCAGCAGCCCACGCCCCCCCCGAGAGCAGTATTTT. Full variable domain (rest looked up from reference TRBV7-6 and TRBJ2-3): GAGVSQSPRYKVTKRGQDVALRCDPISGHVSLYWYRQALGQGPEFLTYFNYEAQQDKSGLPNDRFSAERPEGSISTLTIQRTEQRDSAMYRCASSPRPPREQYFGPGTRLTVL.

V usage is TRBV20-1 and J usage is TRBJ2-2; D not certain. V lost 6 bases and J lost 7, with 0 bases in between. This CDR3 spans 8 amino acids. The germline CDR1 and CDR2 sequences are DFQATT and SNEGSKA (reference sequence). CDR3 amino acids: CSAGELFF. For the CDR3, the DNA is TGCAGTGCCGGGGAGCTGTTTTTT.

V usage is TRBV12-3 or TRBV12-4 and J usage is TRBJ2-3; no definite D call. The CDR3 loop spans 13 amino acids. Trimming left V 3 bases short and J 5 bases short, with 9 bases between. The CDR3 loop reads CASSFWGRDTQYF. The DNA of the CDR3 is TGTGCCAGCAGTTTCTGGGGTCGAGATACGCAGTATTTT.

The CDR3 DNA sequence: TGCAGTGTTGCGACGACTAGCGGGAGTGCAGATACGCAGTATTTT. It encodes CSVATTSGSADTQYF. V usage is TRBV20-1 and J usage is TRBJ2-3, with 12 bases identical to TRBD2. The ends lost 7 bases at V and 4 bases at J; junction bases unmatched: 9. Germline V gene sequence: CDR1 DFQATT, CDR2 SNEGSKA (reference sequence). The CDR3 runs 15 residues.

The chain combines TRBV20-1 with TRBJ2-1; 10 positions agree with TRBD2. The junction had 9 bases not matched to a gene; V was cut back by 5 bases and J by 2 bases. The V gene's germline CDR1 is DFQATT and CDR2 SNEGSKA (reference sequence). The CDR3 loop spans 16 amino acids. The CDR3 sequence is CSALGLADQTYNEQFF. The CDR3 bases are TGCAGTGCTCTAGGACTAGCGGACCAAACCTACAATGAGCAGTTCTTC.

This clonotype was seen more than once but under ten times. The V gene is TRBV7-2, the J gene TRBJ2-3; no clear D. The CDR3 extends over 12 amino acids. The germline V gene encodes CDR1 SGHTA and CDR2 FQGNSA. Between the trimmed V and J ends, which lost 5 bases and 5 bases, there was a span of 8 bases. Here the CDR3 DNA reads TGTGCCAGCAGCCCCCGGGTAGATACGCAGTATTTT. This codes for CASSPRVDTQYF.

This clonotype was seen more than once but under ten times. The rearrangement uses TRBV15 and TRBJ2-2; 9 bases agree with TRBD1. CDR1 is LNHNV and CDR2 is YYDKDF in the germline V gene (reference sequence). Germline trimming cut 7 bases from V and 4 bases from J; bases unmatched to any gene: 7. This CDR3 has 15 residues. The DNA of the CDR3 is TGTGCCACCATGTGGGGACAGGGAGTCACCGGGGAGCTGTTTTTT. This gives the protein CATMWGQGVTGELFF.